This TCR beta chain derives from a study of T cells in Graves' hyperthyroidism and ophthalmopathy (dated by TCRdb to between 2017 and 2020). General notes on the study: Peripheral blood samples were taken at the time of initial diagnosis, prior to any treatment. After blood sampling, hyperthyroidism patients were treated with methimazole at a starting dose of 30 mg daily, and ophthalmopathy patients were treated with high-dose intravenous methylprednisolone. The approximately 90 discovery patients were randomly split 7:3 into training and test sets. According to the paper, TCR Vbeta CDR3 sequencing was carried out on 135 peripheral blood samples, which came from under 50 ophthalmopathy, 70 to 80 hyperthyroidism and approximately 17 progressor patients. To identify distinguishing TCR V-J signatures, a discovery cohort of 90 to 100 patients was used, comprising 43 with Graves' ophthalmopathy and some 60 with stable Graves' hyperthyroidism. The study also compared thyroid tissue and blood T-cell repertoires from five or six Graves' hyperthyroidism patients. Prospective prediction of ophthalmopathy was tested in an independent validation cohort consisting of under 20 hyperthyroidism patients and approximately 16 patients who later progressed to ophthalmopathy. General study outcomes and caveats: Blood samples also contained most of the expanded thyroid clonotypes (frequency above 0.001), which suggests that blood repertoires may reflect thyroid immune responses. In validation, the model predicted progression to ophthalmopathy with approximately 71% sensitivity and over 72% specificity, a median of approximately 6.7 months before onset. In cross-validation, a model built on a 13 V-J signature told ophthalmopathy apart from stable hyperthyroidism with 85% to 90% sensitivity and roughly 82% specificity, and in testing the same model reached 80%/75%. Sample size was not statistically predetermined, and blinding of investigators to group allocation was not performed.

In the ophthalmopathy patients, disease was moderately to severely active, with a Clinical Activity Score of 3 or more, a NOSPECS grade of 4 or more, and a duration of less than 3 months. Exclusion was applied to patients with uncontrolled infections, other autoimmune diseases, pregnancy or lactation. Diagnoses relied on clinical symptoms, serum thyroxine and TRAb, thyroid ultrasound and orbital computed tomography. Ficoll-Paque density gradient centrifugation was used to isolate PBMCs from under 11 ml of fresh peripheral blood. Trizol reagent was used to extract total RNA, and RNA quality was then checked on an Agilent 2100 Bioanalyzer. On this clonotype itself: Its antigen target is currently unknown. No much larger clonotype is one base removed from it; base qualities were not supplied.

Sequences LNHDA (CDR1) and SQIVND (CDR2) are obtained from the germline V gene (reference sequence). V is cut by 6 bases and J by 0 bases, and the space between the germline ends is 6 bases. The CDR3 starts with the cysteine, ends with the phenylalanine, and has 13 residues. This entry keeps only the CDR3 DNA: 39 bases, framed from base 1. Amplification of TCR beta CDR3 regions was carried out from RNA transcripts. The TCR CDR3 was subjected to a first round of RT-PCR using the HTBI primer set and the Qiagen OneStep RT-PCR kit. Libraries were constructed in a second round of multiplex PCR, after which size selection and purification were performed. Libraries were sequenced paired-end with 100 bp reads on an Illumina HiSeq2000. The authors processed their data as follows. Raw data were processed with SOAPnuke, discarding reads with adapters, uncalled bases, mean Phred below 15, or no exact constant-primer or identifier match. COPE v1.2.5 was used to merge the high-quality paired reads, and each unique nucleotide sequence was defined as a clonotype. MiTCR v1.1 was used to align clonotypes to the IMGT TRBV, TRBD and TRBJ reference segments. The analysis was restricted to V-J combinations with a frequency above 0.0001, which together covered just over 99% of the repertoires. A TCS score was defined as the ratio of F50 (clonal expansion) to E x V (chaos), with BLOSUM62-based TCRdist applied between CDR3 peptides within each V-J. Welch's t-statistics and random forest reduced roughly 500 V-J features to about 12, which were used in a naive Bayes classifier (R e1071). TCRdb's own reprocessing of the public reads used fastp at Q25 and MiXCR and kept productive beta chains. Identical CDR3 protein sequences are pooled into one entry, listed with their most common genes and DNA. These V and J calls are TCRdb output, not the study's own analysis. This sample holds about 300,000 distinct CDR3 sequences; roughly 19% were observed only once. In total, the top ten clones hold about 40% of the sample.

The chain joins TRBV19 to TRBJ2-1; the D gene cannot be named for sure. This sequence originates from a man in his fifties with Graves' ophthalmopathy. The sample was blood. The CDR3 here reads CASRLSSYNEQFF. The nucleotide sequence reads TGTGCCAGTAGGCTGAGCTCCTACAATGAGCAGTTCTTC.